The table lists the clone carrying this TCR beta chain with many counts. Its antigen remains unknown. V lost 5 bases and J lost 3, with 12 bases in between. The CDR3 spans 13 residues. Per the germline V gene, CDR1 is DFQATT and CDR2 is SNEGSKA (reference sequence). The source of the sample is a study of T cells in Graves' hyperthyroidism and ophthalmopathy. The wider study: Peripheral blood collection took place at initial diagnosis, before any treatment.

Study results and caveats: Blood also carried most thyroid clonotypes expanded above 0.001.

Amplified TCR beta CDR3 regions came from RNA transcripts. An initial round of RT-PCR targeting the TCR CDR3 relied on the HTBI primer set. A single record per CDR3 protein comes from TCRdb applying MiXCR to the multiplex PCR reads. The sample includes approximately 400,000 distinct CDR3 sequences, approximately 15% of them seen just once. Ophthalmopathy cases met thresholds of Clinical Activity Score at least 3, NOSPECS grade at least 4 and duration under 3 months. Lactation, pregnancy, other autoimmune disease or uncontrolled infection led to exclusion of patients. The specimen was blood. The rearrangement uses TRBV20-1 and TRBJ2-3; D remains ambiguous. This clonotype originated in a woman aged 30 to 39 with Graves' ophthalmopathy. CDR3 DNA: TGCAGTGCTCCCACTCCAGGAACAGATACGCAGTATTTT. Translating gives CSAPTPGTDTQYF.